The 9 T cell receptor beta chains reported below all come from one sample, sequenced in a study of early T cells in non-severe SARS-CoV-2 infection. TCRdb reanalysed the 5' RACE reads using MiXCR and keeps one entry per CDR3 protein. The data show roughly 60,000 distinct CDR3 sequences, over 10% seen once. Sequenced: whole blood. The receptors stem from an adult who was a healthcare worker with PCR-confirmed SARS-CoV-2 infection or an uninfected control (not recorded which).

CDR3 DNA: TGTGCCAGCAGCTTGGAAAAATTCGGGGGAGGCGAGCAGTACTTC. It specifies CASSLEKFGGGEQYF. The chain couples TRBV5-4 to TRBJ2-7, with D possibly TRBD2 on 6 matching bases. Deletions cut 0 bases from V and 6 bases from J, with 16 bases between. CDR1 and CDR2 (germline): SGHNT, YYREEE (reference sequence). This CDR3 has 15 amino acids. Full variable domain (remainder filled in from reference TRBV5-4 and TRBJ2-7): ETGVTQSPTHLIKTRGQQVTLRCSSQSGHNTVSWYQQALGQGPQFIFQYYREEENGRGNFPPRFSGLQFPNYSSELNVNALELDDSALYLCASSLEKFGGGEQYFGPGTRLTVT.

The chain uses TRBV7-8 and TRBJ1-1; D might be TRBD1 (6 bases). The germline CDR1 and CDR2 sequences are SGHVS and FQNEAQ. The CDR3 loop spans 14 amino acids. V was cut by 4 bases and J by 8 bases, with 17 bases left in between. The CDR3 reads CASSSSRGQTEAFF. The CDR3 DNA reads as TGTGCCAGCAGCTCTAGCAGAGGACAGACCGAAGCTTTCTTT.

This clonotype was observed at least ten times. This chain uses TRBV13 with TRBJ2-7, with 10 bases matching TRBD1. The germline gives CDR1 PRHDT, CDR2 FYEKMQ (reference sequence). The CDR3 extends over 13 amino acids. Trimming removed 6 bases from V and 4 bases from J; junction bases left unmatched: 3. In DNA form, the CDR3 reads TGTGCCAGCAGGGACAGGGGGACGTACGAGCAGTACTTC. Translation: CASRDRGTYEQYF.

This clonotype was counted many times. The chain combines TRBV4-3 with TRBJ2-4, with 9 positions matching TRBD2. The CDR3 sequence is 15 residues long. The germline V gene has CDR1 LGHNA and CDR2 YSLEER. J gave up 7 bases and V 0 bases, and 4 bases lay outside the gene matches. CDR3 loop: CASSQDPSGANIQYF. The CDR3 DNA reads TGCGCCAGCAGCCAAGACCCTAGCGGGGCGAACATTCAGTACTTC.

At least ten counts were recorded for this clonotype. The chain links TRBV30 to TRBJ1-2; D is unclear. The CDR3 extends over 13 amino acids. Germline V gene sequence: CDR1 GTSNPN, CDR2 SVGIG (reference sequence). V was clipped by 0 bases and J by 7 bases, with 12 bases between them. The CDR3 DNA follows: TGTGCCTGGAGTGTGGAGCGCGTCTTTGGCTACACCTTC. Translation gives CAWSVERVFGYTF.

This clonotype was observed many times. V is TRBV7-6 and J is TRBJ2-1; D is undetermined. The CDR3 spans 11 residues. V was pared by 3 bases and J by 5 bases, with 2 bases between. The germline V gene encodes CDR1 SGHVS and CDR2 FNYEAQ. The DNA of the CDR3 is TGTGCCAGCAGCTTGGACAATGAGCAGTTCTTC. Amino acids: CASSLDNEQFF.

This clonotype appeared many times. The chain combines TRBV7-6 with TRBJ2-5; D gene ambiguous. CDR1 and CDR2 from the germline V gene are SGHVS and FNYEAQ. V was clipped by 5 bases and J by 0 bases, with 13 bases between them. CDR3 length: 15 amino acids. In nucleotides, the CDR3 is TGTGCCAGCAGCCTCATCCTTTCGTACCAAGAGACCCAGTACTTC. It codes for CASSLILSYQETQYF.

V gene TRBV9 combines with J gene TRBJ1-4, with unresolved D. Trimming pared 3 bases from V and 7 bases from J, leaving 7 bases between. CDR3 size: 12 residues. The germline V gene encodes CDR1 SGDLS and CDR2 YYNGEE. The CDR3 sequence: CASSAVGEKLFF. The CDR3 region has the DNA TGTGCCAGCAGCGCGGTTGGTGAAAAACTGTTTTTT.

This clonotype came up many times. The rearrangement joins TRBV28 to TRBJ1-1, with a tentative D call TRBD1 (5 bases). This CDR3 is built from 15 residues. The V end lost 3 bases, the J end lost 1 base, and 12 bases lay between the germline ends. In germline, CDR1 is MDHEN, CDR2 SYDVKM. The CDR3 sequence is CASSFQIRGNTEAFF. The CDR3, as DNA: TGTGCCAGCAGTTTCCAAATTAGGGGGAACACTGAAGCTTTCTTT. The full variable domain, with the rest looked up from reference TRBV28 and TRBJ1-1, is DVKVTQSSRYLVKRTGEKVFLECVQDMDHENMFWYRQDPGLGLRLIYFSYDVKMKEKGDIPEGYSVSREKKERFSLILESASTNQTSMYLCASSFQIRGNTEAFFGQGTRLTVV.